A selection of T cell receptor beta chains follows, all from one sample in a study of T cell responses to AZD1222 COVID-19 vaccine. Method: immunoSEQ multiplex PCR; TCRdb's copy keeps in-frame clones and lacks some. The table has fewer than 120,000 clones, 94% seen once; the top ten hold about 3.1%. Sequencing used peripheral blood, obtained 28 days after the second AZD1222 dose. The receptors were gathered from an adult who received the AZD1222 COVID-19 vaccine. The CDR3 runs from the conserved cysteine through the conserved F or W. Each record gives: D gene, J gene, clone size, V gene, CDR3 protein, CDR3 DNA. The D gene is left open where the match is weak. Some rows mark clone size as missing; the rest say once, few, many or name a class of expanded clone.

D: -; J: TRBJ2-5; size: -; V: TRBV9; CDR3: CASSVLGSQETQYF; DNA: TGTGCCAGCAGCGTTTTGGGAAGCCAAGAGACCCAGTACTTC
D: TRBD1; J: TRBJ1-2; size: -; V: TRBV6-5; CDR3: CASRSGGGYGYTF; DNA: TGTGCCAGCAGATCAGGGGGCGGCTATGGCTACACCTTC
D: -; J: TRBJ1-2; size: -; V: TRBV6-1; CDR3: CASSEDVYGYTF; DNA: TGTGCCAGCAGTGAAGATGTGTATGGCTACACCTTC
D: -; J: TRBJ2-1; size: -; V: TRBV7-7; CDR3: CASSSAAGSSYNEQFF; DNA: TGTGCCAGCAGCTCAGCGGCGGGTAGCTCCTACAATGAGCAGTTCTTC
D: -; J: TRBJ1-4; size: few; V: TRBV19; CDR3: CASSLNEKLFF; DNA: TGTGCCAGTAGTCTTAATGAAAAACTGTTTTTT
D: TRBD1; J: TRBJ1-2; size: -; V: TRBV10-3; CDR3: CAISAGGTGPGYTF; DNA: TGTGCCATCAGTGCGGGCGGGACAGGCCCTGGCTACACCTTC
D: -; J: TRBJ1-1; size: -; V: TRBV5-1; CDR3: CASTYLEGTEAFF; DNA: TGCGCCAGCACCTATCTGGAGGGCACTGAAGCTTTCTTT
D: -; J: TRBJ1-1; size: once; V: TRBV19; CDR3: CASSRGGYTEAFF; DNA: TGTGCCAGTAGTAGAGGAGGATACACTGAAGCTTTCTTT
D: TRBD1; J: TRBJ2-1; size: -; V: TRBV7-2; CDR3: CASSFQGASYNEQFF; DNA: TGTGCCAGCAGCTTTCAGGGGGCGTCTTACAATGAGCAGTTCTTC
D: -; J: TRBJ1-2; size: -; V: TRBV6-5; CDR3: CAIRRGAVDYGYTF; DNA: TGTGCCATCAGGAGGGGCGCAGTGGACTATGGCTACACCTTC
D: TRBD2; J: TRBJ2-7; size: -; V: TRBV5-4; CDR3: CASGSWTSVSSYEQYF; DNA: TGTGCCAGCGGATCCTGGACTAGCGTGAGCTCCTACGAGCAGTACTTC
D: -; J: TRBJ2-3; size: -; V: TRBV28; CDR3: CASSFYIQGVDTQYF; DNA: TGTGCCAGCAGTTTTTATATTCAAGGGGTAGATACGCAGTATTTT
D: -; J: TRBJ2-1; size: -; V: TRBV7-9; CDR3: CASSLAVSLPGNEQFF; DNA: TGTGCCAGCAGCTTAGCGGTTTCCCTCCCGGGCAATGAGCAGTTCTTC
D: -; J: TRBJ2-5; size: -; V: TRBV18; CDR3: CASSPSSAHETQYF; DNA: TGTGCCAGCTCACCTTCCTCGGCTCATGAGACCCAGTACTTC
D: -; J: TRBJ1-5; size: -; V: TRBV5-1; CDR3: CASSLGRGNQPQHF; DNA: TGCGCCAGCAGCTTGGGAAGGGGCAATCAGCCCCAGCATTTT
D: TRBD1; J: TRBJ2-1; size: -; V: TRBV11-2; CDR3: CASSLDHRLDRVSEQFF; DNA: TGTGCCAGCAGCTTAGATCACCGGTTGGACAGGGTGTCTGAGCAGTTCTTC
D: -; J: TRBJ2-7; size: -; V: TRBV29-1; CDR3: CSVEGGTYEQYF; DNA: TGCAGCGTTGAGGGCGGAACCTACGAGCAGTACTTC
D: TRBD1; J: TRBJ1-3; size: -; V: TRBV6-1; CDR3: CASSEGGYTGGAAGNTIYF; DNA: TGTGCCAGCAGTGAAGGGGGGTACACAGGGGGCGCGGCTGGAAACACCATATATTTT
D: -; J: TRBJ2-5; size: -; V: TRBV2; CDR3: CASTQDSQETQYF; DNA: TGTGCCAGCACTCAGGACTCACAAGAGACCCAGTACTTC
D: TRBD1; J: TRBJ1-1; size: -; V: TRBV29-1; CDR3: CSVQPRDSNTEAFF; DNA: TGCAGCGTACAGCCCCGGGACAGCAACACTGAAGCTTTCTTT
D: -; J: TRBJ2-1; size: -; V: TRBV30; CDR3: CASGHNEQFF; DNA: TGTGCCTCGGGGCACAATGAGCAGTTCTTC
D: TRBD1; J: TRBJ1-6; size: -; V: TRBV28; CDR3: CASRPYRGYGNSPLHF; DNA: TGTGCCAGCAGGCCCTACAGGGGGTACGGTAATTCACCCCTCCACTTT
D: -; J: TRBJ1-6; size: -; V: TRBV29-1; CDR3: CSVQVGYNSPLHF; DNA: TGCAGCGTACAGGTGGGGTATAATTCACCCCTCCACTTT
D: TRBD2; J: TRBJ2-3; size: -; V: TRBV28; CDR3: CASSHTSGMTRDTQYF; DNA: TGTGCCAGCAGTCACACTAGCGGGATGACTAGAGATACGCAGTATTTT
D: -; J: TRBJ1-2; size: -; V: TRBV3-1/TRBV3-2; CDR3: CASSWGSISGGYTF; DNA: TGTGCCAGCAGCTGGGGTTCCATTTCGGGAGGCTACACCTTC
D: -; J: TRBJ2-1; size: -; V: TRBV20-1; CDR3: CSAGSYEQFF; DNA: TGCAGTGCTGGATCGTATGAGCAGTTCTTC
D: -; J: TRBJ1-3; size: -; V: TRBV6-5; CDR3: CASRRTAGNTIYF; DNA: TGTGCCAGCAGGCGGACGGCCGGAAACACCATATATTTT
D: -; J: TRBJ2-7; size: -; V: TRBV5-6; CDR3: CASSLSGIYEQYF; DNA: TGTGCCAGCAGCTTGTCCGGGATCTACGAGCAGTACTTC
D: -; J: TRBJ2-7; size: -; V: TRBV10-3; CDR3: CAISDTGGSYEQYF; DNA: TGTGCCATCAGTGACACGGGGGGCTCATACGAGCAGTACTTC
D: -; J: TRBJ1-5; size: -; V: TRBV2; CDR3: CASSDWQPNQPQHF; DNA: TGTGCCAGCAGTGATTGGCAGCCCAATCAGCCCCAGCATTTT
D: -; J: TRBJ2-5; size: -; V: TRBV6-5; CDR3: CASSYSGRDRETQYF; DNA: TGTGCCAGCAGTTACAGCGGCAGGGATAGGGAGACCCAGTACTTC
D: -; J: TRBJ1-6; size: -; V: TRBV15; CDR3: CATSARGGWTYNSPLHF; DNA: TGTGCCACCAGCGCCCGAGGGGGGTGGACCTATAATTCACCCCTCCACTTT
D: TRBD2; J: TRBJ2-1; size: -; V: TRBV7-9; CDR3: CASSLGGENYNEQFF; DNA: TGTGCCAGCAGCCTCGGGGGGGAGAACTACAATGAGCAGTTCTTC
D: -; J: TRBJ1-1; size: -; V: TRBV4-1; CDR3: CASSQTPLVNTEAFF; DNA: TGCGCCAGCAGCCAGACTCCCCTCGTGAACACTGAAGCTTTCTTT
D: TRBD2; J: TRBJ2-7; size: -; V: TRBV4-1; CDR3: CASSLRGTTSYEQYF; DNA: TGCGCCAGCAGCCTCCGAGGGACTACCTCCTACGAGCAGTACTTC
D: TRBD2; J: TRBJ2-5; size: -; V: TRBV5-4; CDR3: CASKTGLAGGETQYF; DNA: TGTGCCAGCAAAACGGGACTAGCGGGCGGAGAGACCCAGTACTTC
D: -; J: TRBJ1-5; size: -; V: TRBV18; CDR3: CASSPGRSNQPQHF; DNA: TGTGCCAGCTCACCGGGGAGGTCCAATCAGCCCCAGCATTTT
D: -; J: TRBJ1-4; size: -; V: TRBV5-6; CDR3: CASSSPTEIRKEKLFF; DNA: TGTGCCAGCAGCTCACCAACAGAGATTCGCAAGGAAAAACTGTTTTTT
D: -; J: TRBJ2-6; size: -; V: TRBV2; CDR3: CASGGRGANVLTF; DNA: TGTGCCAGCGGGGGTAGGGGGGCCAACGTCCTGACTTTC
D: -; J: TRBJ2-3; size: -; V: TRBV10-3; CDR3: CAISEVGVSTDTQYF; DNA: TGTGCCATCAGTGAGGTAGGGGTAAGCACAGATACGCAGTATTTT
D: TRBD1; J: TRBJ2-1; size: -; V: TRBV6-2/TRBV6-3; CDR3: CASSYSGQEYNEQFF; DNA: TGTGCCAGCAGTTATTCGGGACAGGAGTACAATGAGCAGTTCTTC
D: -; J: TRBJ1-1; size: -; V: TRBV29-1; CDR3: CSVWDGYTEAFF; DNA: TGCAGCGTTTGGGATGGGTACACTGAAGCTTTCTTT
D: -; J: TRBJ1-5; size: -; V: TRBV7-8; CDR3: CASSPTSLRERNQPQHF; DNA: TGTGCCAGCAGCCCCACCTCGCTCAGGGAGAGGAATCAGCCCCAGCATTTT
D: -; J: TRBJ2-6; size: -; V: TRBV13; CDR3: CASSYTSSGANVLTF; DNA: TGTGCCAGCAGCTATACGAGCTCTGGGGCCAACGTCCTGACTTTC
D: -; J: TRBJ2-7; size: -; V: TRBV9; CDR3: CASSSLRGNEQYF; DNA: TGTGCCAGCAGCTCCTTACGGGGCAACGAGCAGTACTTC
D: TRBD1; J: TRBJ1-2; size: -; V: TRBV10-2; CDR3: CASSGSGGGYTF; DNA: TGCGCCAGCAGTGGATCAGGGGGTGGCTACACCTTC
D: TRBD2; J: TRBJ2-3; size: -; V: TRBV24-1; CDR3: CATSDRGGRDTQYF; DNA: TGTGCCACCAGTGACCGGGGGGGTAGGGATACGCAGTATTTT
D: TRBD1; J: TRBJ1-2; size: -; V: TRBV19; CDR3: CASKDHRGRSTYYGYTF; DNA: TGTGCCAGTAAGGATCACAGGGGGCGAAGCACTTACTATGGCTACACCTTC
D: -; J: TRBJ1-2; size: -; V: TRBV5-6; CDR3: CASSSRADGYTF; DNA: TGTGCCAGCAGCTCCAGGGCTGATGGCTACACCTTC
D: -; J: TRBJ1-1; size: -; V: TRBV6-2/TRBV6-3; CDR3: CASSYSILLSEAFF; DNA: TGTGCCAGCAGTTACTCGATTCTGCTTTCTGAAGCTTTCTTT
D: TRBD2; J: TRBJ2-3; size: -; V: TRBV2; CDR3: CAITLAGASTDTQYF; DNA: TGTGCCATTACACTAGCGGGCGCTAGCACAGATACGCAGTATTTT
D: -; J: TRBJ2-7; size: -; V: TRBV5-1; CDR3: CASSLLNEQYF; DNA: TGCGCCAGCAGCCTTCTAAACGAGCAGTACTTC